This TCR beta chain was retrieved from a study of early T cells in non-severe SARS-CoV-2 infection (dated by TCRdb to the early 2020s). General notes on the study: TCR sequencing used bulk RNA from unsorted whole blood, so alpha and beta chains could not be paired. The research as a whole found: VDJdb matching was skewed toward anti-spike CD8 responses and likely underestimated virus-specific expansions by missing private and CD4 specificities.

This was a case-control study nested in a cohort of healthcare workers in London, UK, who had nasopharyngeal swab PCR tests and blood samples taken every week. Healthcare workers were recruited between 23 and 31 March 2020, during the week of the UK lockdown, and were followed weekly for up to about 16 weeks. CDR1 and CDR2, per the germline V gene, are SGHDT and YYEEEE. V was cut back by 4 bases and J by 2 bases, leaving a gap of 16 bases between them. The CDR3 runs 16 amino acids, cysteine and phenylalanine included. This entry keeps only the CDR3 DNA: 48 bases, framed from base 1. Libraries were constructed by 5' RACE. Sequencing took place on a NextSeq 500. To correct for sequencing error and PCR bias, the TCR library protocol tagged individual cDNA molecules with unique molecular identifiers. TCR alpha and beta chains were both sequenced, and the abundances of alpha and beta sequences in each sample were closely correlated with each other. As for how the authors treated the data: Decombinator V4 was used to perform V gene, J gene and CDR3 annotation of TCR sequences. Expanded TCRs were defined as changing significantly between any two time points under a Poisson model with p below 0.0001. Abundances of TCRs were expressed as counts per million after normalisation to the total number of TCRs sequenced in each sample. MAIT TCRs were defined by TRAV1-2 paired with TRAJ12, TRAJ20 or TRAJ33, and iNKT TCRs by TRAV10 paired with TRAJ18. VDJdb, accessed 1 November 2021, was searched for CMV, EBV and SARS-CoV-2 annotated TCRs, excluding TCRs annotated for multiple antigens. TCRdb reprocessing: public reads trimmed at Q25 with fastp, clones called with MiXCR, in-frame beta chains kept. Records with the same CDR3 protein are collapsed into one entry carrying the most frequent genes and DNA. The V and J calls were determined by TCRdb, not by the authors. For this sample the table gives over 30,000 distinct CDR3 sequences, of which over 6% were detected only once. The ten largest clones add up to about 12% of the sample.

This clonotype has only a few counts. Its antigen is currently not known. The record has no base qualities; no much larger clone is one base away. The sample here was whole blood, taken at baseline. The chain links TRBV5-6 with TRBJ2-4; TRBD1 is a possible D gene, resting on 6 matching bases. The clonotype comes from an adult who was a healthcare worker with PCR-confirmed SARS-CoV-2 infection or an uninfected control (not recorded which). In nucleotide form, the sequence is TGTGCCAGCAGCGTTAATTTGCAGGGGTCCAAAAACATTCAGTACTTC. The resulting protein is CASSVNLQGSKNIQYF.